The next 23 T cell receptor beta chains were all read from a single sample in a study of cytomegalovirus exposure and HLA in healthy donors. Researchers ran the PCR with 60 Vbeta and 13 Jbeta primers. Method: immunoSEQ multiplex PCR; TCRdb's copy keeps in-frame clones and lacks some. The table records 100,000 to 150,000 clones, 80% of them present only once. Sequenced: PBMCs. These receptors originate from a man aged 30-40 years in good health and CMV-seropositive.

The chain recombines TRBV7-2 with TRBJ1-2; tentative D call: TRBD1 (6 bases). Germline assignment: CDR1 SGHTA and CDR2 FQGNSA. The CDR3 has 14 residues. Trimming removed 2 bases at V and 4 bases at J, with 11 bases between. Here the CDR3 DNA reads TGTGCCAGCAGCTTACCCGGGACAACCTATGGCTACACCTTC. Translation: CASSLPGTTYGYTF. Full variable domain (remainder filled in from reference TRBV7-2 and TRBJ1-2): GAGVSQSPSNKVTEKGKDVELRCDPISGHTALYWYRQSLGQGLEFLIYFQGNSAPDKSGLPSDRFSAERTGGSVSTLTIQRTQQEDSAVYLCASSLPGTTYGYTFGSGTRLTVV.

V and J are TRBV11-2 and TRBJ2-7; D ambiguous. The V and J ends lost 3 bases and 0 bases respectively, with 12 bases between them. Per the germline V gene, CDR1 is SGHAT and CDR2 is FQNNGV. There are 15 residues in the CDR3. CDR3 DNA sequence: TGTGCCAGCAGCTTTCTTTCTTACAGCTCCTACGAGCAGTACTTC. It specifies CASSFLSYSSYEQYF.

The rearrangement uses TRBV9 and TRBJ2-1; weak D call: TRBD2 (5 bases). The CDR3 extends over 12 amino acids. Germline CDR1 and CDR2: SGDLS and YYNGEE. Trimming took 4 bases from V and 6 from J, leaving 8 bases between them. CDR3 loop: CASSLGVNEQFF. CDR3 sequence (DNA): TGTGCCAGCAGCCTCGGGGTCAATGAGCAGTTCTTC.

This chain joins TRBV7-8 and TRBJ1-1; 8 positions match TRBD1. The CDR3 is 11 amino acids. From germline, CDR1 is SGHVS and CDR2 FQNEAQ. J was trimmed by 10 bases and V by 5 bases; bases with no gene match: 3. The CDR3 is CASSDTGGAFF. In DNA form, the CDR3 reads TGTGCCAGCAGCGACACAGGGGGAGCTTTCTTT. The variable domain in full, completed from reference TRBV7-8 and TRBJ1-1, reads GAGVSQSPRYKVAKRGQDVALRCDPISGHVSLFWYQQALGQGPEFLTYFQNEAQLDKSGLPSDRFFAERPEGSVSTLKIQRTQQEDSAVYLCASSDTGGAFFGQGTRLTVV.

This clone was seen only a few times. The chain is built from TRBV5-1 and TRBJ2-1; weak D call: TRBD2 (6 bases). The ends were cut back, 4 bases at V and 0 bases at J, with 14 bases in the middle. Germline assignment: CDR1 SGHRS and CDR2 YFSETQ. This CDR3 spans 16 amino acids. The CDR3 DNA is TGCGCCAGCAGCCTGTCGGAGGGCAGCTCCTACAATGAGCAGTTCTTC. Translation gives CASSLSEGSSYNEQFF.

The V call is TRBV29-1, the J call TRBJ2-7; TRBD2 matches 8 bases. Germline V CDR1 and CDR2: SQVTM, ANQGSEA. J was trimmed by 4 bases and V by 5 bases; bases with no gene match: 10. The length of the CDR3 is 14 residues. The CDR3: CSVSGGSGGYEQYF. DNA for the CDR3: TGCAGCGTTTCGGGGGGGTCCGGTGGTTACGAGCAGTACTTC.

DNA of the CDR3: TGCGCCAGCAGCTTGGTAGGGGAGGGCTATGGCTACACCTTC. Protein sequence: CASSLVGEGYGYTF. The chain uses TRBV5-1 and TRBJ1-2, with D perhaps TRBD1 (5 bases). The CDR3 has 14 residues. Trimming cost V 0 bases and J 4 bases, with 10 bases left between them. The germline CDR1 and CDR2 sequences are SGHRS and YFSETQ.

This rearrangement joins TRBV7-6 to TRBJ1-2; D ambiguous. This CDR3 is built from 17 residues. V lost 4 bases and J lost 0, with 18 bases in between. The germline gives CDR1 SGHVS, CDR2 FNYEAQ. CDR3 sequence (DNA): TGTGCCAGCAGCTCCAATCTTCTCCGCCAGTCTAACTATGGCTACACCTTC. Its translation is CASSSNLLRQSNYGYTF.

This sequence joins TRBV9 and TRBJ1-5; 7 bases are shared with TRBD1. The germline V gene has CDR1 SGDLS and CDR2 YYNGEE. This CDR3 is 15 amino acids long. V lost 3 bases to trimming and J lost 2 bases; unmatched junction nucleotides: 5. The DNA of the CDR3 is TGTGCCAGCAGCGCAGGGGGGTCCGGCAATCAGCCCCAGCATTTT. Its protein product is CASSAGGSGNQPQHF.

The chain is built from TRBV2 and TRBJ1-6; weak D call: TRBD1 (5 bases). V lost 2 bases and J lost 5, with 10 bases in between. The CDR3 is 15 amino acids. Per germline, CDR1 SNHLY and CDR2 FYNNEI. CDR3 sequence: CASSELGGDNSPLHF. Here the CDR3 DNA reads TGTGCCAGCAGTGAATTGGGGGGGGATAATTCACCCCTCCACTTT. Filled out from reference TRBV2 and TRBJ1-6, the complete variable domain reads EPEVTQTPSHQVTQMGQEVILRCVPISNHLYFYWYRQILGQKVEFLVSFYNNEISEKSEIFDDQFSVERPDGSNFTLKIRSTKLEDSAMYFCASSELGGDNSPLHFGNGTRLTVT.

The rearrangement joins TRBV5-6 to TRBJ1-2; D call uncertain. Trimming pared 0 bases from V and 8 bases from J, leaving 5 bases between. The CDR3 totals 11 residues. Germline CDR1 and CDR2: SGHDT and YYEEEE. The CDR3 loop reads CASSLAGGYTF. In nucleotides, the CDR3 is TGTGCCAGCAGCTTGGCGGGGGGCTACACCTTC.

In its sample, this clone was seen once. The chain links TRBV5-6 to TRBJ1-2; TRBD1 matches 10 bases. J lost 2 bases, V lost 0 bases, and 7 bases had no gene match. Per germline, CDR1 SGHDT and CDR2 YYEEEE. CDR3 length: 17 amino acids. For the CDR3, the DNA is TGTGCCAGCAGCTTGGAGGGGACAGGGGTCTTGAACTATGGCTACACCTTC. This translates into CASSLEGTGVLNYGYTF.

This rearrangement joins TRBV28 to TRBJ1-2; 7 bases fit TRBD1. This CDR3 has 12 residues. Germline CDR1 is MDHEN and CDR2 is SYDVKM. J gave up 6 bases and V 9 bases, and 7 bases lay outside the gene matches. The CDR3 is CASTDRVNGYTF. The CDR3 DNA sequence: TGTGCCAGTACTGACAGGGTGAATGGCTACACCTTC.

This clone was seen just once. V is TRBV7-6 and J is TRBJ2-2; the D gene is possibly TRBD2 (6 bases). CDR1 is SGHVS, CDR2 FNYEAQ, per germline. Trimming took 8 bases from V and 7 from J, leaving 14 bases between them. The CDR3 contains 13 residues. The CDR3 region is CASGGSQGGELFF. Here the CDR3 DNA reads TGTGCCAGCGGGGGGTCCCAAGGCGGGGAGCTGTTTTTT.

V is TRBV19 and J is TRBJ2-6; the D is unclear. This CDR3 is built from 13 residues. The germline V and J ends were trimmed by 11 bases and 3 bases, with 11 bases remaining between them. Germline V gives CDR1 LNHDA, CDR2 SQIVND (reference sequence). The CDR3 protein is CASSSGGANVLTF. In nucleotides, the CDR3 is TGTGCCTCCTCCTCGGGTGGGGCCAACGTCCTGACTTTC. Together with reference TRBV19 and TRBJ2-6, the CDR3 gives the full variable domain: DGGITQSPKYLFRKEGQNVTLSCEQNLNHDAMYWYRQDPGQGLRLIYYSQIVNDFQKGDIAEGYSVSREKKESFPLTVTSAQKNPTAFYLCASSSGGANVLTFGAGSRLTVL.

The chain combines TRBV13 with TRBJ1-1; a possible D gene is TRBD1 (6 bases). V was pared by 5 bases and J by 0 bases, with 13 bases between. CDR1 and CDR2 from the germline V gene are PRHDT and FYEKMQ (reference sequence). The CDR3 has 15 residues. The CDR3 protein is CASSVDSYMNTEAFF. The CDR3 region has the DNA TGTGCCAGCAGCGTGGACAGCTACATGAACACTGAAGCTTTCTTT.

The chain's CDR3 is CASGTGGHNEQFF. The DNA of the CDR3 is TGCGCCAGCGGGACAGGGGGCCACAATGAGCAGTTCTTC. The J gene is TRBJ2-1, the V gene TRBV10-1, with 12 bases aligning to TRBD1. CDR1 WNHNN and CDR2 SYGVQD come from the germline V gene (reference sequence). This CDR3 region has 13 residues. The V and J ends lost 8 bases and 5 bases, in that order; junction bases with no gene match: 1.

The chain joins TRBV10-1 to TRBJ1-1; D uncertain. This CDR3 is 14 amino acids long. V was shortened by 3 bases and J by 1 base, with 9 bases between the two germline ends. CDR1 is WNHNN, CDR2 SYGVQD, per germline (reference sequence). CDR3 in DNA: TGCGCCAGCAGTGATGATCGGTCGAACACTGAAGCTTTCTTT. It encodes CASSDDRSNTEAFF.

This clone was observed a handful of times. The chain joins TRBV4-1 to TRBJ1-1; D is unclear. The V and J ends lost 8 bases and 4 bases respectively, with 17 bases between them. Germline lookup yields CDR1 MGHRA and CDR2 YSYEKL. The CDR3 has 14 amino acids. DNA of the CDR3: TGCGCCAGCCGCCTAAGTCGGTCTGGCACTGAAGCTTTCTTT. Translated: CASRLSRSGTEAFF.

The CDR3 DNA sequence: TGTGCCAGCAGTTACTTAGCGGGGGACTACAATGAGCAGTTCTTC. It codes for CASSYLAGDYNEQFF. The V call is TRBV6-5, the J call TRBJ2-1; 9 bases are shared with TRBD2. This CDR3 is built from 15 residues. CDR1 and CDR2 from the germline V gene are MNHEY and SVGAGI. The V segment lost 1 base and the J segment 3 bases; nucleotides outside the gene matches: 1.

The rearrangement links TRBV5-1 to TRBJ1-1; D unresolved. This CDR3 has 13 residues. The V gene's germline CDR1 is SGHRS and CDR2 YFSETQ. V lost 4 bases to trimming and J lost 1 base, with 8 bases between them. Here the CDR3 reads CASSPRQNTEAFF. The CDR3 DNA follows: TGCGCCAGCAGCCCTCGACAGAACACTGAAGCTTTCTTT. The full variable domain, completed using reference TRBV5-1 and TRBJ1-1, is KAGVTQTPRYLIKTRGQQVTLSCSPISGHRSVSWYQQTPGQGLQFLFEYFSETQRNKGNFPGRFSGRQFSNSRSEMNVSTLELGDSALYLCASSPRQNTEAFFGQGTRLTVV.

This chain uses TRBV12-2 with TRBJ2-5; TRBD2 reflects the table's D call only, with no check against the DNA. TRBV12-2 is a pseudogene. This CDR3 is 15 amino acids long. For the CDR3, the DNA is TGTGCAAGTCGCTTCTTTCGCGGGGGGCTCGAGACCCAGTACTTC. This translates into CASRFFRGGLETQYF.

The CDR3 is CASSTNPGQGNYGYTF. CDR3 DNA sequence: TGTGCCAGCAGCACAAATCCGGGACAGGGTAACTATGGCTACACCTTC. This chain links TRBV7-8 with TRBJ1-2, with 9 bases identical to TRBD1. CDR1 SGHVS and CDR2 FQNEAQ come from the germline V gene. The junction had 8 bases not matched to a gene; V was cut back by 5 bases and J by 1 base. The CDR3 has 16 amino acids.